This T cell receptor (beta chain) emerged from a study of blood T cell repertoires in COVID-19. As for the study in general: Acute and convalescent COVID-19 samples came from the United States, Italy and Spain.

Individuals aged roughly 18 to 100 years were recruited from some 26 US areas. Participant-reported clinical history was the basis for cohort assignment. Each recovered donor of Cohort 3 presented with two negative PCRs, clearance, or symptom resolution. This CDR3 is built from 15 residues. V shed 2 bases and J 4 bases; nucleotides not matched to a gene: 4. Germline values: CDR1 SNHLY, CDR2 FYNNEI. Only in-frame clones appear in the TCRdb table, and some are missing; sequencing was by immunoSEQ multiplex PCR. Of more than 350,000 clones detected, 87% appear once; the ten largest clones hold around 9.3%.

Input material: PBMCs or T cells enriched from blood (not recorded which). This chain connects TRBV2 to TRBJ2-5, with 10 bases that match TRBD2. This clonotype originated in a woman aged 45-59 years who had recovered from COVID-19. The CDR3 DNA is TGTGCCAGCAGTGAACTTACTAGCGGGGTAGAGACCCAGTACTTC. As protein: CASSELTSGVETQYF.